This TCR beta chain was captured by sequencing in a study of CD4+ T cells in melanoma. Measured with immunoSEQ multiplex PCR; TCRdb has only the in-frame clones, and not every one. The sample has about 110,000 clones; about 90% are singletons. CDR1 and CDR2 (germline): MDHEN, SYDVKM. V gave up 5 bases and J gave up 0 bases; unmatched junction bases: 7. CDR3 size: 17 residues. Sequencing input: peripheral blood. The chain is built from TRBV28 and TRBJ1-6; 7 nucleotides match TRBD1. This TCR was sampled from a human donor with melanoma. Written as DNA, the CDR3 is TGTGCCAGCAGTATCGGGGGACAGAGCTCCTATAATTCACCCCTCCACTTT. Its protein product is CASSIGGQSSYNSPLHF.